The source of this T cell receptor (beta chain) is a study of blood T cells in healthy people across ages. This CDR3 region has 16 residues. V lost 6 bases and J lost 7; bases outside the gene matches: 14. Germline CDR1 is MNHEY and CDR2 is SVGAGI. There are a few counts of this clonotype. Primed by a sample-barcoded 5' primer and a J-beta primer mix, a second PCR proceeded for about 6 to 11 cycles. The authors tagged each cDNA molecule using a template-switch adaptor with 12 random nucleotides. TCRdb passed the 5' RACE reads through MiXCR, listing each CDR3 protein once. Of about 620,000 distinct CDR3 sequences listed, around 52% are singletons.

The source of this sequence is a woman aged 80 or over in good health. The rearrangement links TRBV6-5 to TRBJ1-2, with 10 bases matching TRBD1. The specimen sequenced was blood. Written as DNA, the CDR3 is TGTGCCAGCAGACTGACAGGGGGCCTAATATCGTCTGGCTACACCTTC. Residues: CASRLTGGLISSGYTF.